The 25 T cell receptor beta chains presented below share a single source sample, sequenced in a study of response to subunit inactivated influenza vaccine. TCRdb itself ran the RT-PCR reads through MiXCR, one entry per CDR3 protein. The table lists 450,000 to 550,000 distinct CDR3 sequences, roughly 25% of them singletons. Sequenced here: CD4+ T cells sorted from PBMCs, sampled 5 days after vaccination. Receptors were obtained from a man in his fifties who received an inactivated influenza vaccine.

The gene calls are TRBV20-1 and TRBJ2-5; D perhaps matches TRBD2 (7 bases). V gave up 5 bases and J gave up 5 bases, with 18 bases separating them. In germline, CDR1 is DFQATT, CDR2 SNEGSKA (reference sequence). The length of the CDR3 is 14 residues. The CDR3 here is CSASGGANGETQYF. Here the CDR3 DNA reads TGCAGTGCTTCGGGGGGCGCTAATGGGGAGACCCAGTACTTC.

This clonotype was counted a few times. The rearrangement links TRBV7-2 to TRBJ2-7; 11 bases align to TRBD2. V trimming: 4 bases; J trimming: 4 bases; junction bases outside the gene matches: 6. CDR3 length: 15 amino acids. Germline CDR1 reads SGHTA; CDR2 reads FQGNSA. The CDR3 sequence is CASSSTSGGQYEQYF. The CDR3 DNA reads TGTGCCAGCAGCTCCACTAGCGGGGGACAATACGAGCAGTACTTC.

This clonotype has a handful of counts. CDR3 region: CASSQRPGEKLFF. For the CDR3, the DNA is TGTGCCAGCAGCCAAAGGCCTGGTGAAAAACTGTTTTTT. The chain recombines TRBV3-1 with TRBJ1-4; D not resolved. V lost 2 bases and J 7 bases, leaving 8 bases between the germline ends. Looked up from germline, CDR1 is LGHDT and CDR2 is YNNKEL (reference sequence). The CDR3 has 13 residues.

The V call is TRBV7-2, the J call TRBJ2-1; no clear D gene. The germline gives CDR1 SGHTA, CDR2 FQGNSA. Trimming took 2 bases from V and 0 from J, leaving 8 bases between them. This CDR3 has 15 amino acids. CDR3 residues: CASSLFVSSYNEQFF. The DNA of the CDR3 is TGTGCCAGCAGCTTATTTGTCAGCTCCTACAATGAGCAGTTCTTC.

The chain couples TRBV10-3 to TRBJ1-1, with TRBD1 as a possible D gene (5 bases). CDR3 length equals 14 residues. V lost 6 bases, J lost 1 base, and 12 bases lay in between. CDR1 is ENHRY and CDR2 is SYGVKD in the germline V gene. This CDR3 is CAIRALGQNTEAFF. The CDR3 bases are TGTGCCATCAGGGCCCTCGGACAGAACACTGAAGCTTTCTTT.

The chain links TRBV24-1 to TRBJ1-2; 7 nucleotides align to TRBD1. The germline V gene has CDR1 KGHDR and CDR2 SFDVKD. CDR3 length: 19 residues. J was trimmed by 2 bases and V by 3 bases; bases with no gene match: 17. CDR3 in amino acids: CATSDRGTSPGQTNYGYTF. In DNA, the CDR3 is TGTGCCACCAGTGATCGGGGAACTAGCCCGGGACAGACCAACTATGGCTACACCTTC.

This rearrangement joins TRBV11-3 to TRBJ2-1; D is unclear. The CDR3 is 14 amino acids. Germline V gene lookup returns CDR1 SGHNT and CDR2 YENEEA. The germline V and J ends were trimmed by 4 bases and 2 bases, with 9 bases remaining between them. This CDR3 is CASSSDGPYNEQFF. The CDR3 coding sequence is TGTGCCAGCAGCTCGGACGGACCCTACAATGAGCAGTTCTTC.

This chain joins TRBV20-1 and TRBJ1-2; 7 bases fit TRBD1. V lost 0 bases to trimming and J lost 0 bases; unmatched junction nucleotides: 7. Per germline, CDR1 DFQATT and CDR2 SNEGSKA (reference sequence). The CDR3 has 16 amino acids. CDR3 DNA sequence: TGCAGTGCTAGAGAGACGGGGACAGCGCCTAACTATGGCTACACCTTC. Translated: CSARETGTAPNYGYTF.

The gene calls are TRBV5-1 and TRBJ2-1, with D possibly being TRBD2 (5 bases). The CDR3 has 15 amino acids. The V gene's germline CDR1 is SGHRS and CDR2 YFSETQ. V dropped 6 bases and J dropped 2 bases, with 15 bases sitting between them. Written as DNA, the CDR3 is TGCGCCAGCACCTTAACTAGTTGGGCCTACAATGAGCAGTTCTTC. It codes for CASTLTSWAYNEQFF.

CDR3 sequence (DNA): TGTGCCAGCAGTACATTCGCGGGGAGCGTAGCCAAAAACATTCAGTACTTC. This codes for CASSTFAGSVAKNIQYF. This chain links TRBV28 with TRBJ2-4; D perhaps matches TRBD2 (6 bases). This CDR3 has 17 residues. The ends were cut back, 5 bases at V and 0 bases at J, with 17 bases in the middle. Germline lookup yields CDR1 MDHEN and CDR2 SYDVKM.

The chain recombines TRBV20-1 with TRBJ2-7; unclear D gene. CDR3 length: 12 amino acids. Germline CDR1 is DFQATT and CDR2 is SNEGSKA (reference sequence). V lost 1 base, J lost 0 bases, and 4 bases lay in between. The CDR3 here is CSARVGSYEQYF. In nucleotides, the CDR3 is TGCAGTGCTAGAGTGGGCTCCTACGAGCAGTACTTC.

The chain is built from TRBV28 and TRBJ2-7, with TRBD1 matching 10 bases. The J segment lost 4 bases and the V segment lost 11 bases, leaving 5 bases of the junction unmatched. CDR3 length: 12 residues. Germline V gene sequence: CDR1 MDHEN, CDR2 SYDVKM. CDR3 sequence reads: CASGTGEYEQYF. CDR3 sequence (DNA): TGTGCCTCCGGGACAGGGGAATACGAGCAGTACTTC.

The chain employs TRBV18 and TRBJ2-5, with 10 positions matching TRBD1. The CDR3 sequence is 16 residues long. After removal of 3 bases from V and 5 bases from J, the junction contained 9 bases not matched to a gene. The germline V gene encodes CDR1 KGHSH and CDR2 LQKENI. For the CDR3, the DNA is TGTGCCAGCTCACCTCGAGCGGGACAGGGGACGGAGACCCAGTACTTC. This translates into CASSPRAGQGTETQYF.

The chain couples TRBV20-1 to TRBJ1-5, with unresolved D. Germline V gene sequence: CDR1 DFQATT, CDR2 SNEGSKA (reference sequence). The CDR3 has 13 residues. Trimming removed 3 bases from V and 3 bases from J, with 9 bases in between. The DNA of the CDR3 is TGCAGTGCTAGCAACAGCGCCAATCAGCCCCAGCATTTT. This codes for CSASNSANQPQHF.

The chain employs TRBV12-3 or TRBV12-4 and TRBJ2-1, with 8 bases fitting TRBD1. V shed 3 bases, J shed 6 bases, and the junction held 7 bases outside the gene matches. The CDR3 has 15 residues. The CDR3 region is CASSFVQGGTNEQFF. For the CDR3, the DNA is TGTGCCAGCAGTTTCGTACAGGGGGGAACCAATGAGCAGTTCTTC.

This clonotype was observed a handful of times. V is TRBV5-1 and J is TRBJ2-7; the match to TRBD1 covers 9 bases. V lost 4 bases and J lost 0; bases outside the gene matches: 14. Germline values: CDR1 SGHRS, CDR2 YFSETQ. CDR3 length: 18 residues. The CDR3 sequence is CASSLYPGQGAASYEQYF. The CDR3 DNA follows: TGCGCCAGCAGCCTATATCCGGGACAGGGAGCGGCCTCCTACGAGCAGTACTTC. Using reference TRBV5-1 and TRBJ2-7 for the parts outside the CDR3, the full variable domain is KAGVTQTPRYLIKTRGQQVTLSCSPISGHRSVSWYQQTPGQGLQFLFEYFSETQRNKGNFPGRFSGRQFSNSRSEMNVSTLELGDSALYLCASSLYPGQGAASYEQYFGPGTRLTVT.

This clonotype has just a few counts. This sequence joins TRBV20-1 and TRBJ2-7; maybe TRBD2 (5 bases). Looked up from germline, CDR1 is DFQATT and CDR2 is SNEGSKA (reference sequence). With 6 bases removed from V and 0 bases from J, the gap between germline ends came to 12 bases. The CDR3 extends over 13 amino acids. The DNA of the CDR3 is TGCAGTGCCCCGGCGGGCAGCTCCTACGAGCAGTACTTC. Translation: CSAPAGSSYEQYF.

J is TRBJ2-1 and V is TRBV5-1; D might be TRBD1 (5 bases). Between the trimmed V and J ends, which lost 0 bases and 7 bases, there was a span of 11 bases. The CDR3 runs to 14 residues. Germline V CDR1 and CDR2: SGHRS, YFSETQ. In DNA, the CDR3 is TGCGCCAGCAGCTTGGCGACAGCAGCGAATGAGCAGTTCTTC. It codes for CASSLATAANEQFF.

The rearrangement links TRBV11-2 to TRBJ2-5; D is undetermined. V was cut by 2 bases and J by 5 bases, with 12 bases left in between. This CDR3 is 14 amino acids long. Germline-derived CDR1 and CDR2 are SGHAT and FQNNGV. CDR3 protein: CASSLIWGGETQYF. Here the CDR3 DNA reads TGTGCCAGCAGCTTAATTTGGGGTGGGGAGACCCAGTACTTC.

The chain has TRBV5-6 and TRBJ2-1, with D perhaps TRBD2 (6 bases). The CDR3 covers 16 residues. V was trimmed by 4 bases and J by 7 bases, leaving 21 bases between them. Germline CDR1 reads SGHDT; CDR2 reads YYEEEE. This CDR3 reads CASSPEGWGGRNEQFF. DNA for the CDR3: TGTGCCAGCAGCCCGGAGGGTTGGGGCGGTCGGAATGAGCAGTTCTTC.

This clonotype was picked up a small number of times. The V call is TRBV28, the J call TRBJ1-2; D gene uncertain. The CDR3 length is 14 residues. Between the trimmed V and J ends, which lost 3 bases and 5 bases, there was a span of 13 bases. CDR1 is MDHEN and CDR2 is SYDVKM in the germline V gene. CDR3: CASSFAGATYGYTF. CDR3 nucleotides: TGTGCCAGCAGTTTCGCCGGCGCCACTTATGGCTACACCTTC.

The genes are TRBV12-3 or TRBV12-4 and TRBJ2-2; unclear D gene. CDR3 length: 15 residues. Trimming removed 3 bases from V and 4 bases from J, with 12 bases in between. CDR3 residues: CASSFFIAGTGELFF. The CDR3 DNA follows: TGTGCCAGCAGTTTTTTCATAGCAGGCACCGGGGAGCTGTTTTTT.

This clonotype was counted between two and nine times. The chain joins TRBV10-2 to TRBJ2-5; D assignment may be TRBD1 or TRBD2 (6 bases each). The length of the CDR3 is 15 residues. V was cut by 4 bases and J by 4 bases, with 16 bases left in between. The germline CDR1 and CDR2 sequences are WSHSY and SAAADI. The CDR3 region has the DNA TGCGCCAGCAGTGTAGGGCAGGGGAGGAGAGAGACCCAGTACTTC. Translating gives CASSVGQGRRETQYF.

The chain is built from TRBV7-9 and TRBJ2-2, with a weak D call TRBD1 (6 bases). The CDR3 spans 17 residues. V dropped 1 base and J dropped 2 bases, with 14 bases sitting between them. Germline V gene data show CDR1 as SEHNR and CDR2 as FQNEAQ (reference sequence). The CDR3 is CASSLGHRVPNTGELFF. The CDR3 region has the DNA TGTGCCAGCAGCTTAGGCCACAGGGTCCCAAACACCGGGGAGCTGTTTTTT.

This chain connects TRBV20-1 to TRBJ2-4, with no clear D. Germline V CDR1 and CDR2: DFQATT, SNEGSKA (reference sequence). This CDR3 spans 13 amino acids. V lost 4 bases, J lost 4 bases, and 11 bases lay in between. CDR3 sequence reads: CSAMETSKNIQYF. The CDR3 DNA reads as TGCAGTGCTATGGAGACGTCTAAAAACATTCAGTACTTC.